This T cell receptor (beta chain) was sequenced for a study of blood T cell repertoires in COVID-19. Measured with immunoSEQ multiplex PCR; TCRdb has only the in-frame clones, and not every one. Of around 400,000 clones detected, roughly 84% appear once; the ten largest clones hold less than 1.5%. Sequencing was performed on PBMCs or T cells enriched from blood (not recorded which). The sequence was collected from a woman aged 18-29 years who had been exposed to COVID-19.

CDR3 sequence: CASSLGQGAGETQYF. The CDR3 DNA sequence: TGTGCCAGCAGCCTCGGACAGGGGGCGGGGGAGACCCAGTACTTC. V is TRBV5-6 and J is TRBJ2-5; 11 bases map to TRBD1. V shed 4 bases, J shed 5 bases, and the junction held 7 bases outside the gene matches. CDR3 size: 15 residues. Looked up from germline, CDR1 is SGHDT and CDR2 is YYEEEE.